Presented here are 22 T cell receptor beta chains from one specimen sequenced in a study of blood T cell repertoires in COVID-19. Data came from immunoSEQ multiplex PCR; TCRdb stores just in-frame clones and leaves some out. The top ten hold roughly 29% of the sample, which has tens of thousands of clones, over 75% seen once. Sequencing used peripheral blood. The receptor source for this set is a man aged 50-60 years with acute or convalescent COVID-19.

The V gene is TRBV27, the J gene TRBJ2-7, with 7 bases fitting TRBD1. Germline CDR1 MNHEY, CDR2 SMNVEV (reference sequence). This CDR3 region has 14 residues. V shed 2 bases, J shed 1 base, and the junction held 2 bases outside the gene matches. CDR3 nucleotide sequence: TGTGCCAGCAGTTTAATGGACAGGTCCTACGAGCAGTACTTC. The encoded protein is CASSLMDRSYEQYF.

This clone has only a few counts. The V gene is TRBV10-1, the J gene TRBJ1-2, with 10 bases fitting TRBD1. J was trimmed by 4 bases and V by 5 bases; bases with no gene match: 10. This CDR3 has 16 amino acids. The V gene's germline CDR1 is WNHNN and CDR2 SYGVQD (reference sequence). The CDR3 sequence: CASSQPRDRGSYGYTF. The CDR3 coding sequence is TGCGCCAGCAGTCAGCCCCGGGACAGGGGTAGCTATGGCTACACCTTC.

On this clone: This same CDR3 is encoded by further DNA sequences in the sample. The V and J genes are TRBV27 and TRBJ2-6; D gene uncertain. The germline CDR1 and CDR2 sequences are MNHEY and SMNVEV (reference sequence). This CDR3 region has 14 residues. V was cut by 7 bases and J by 0 bases, with 7 bases left in between. The CDR3 protein is CASTVSSGANVLTF. The CDR3 coding sequence is TGTGCCAGCACCGTCAGCTCTGGGGCCAACGTCCTGACTTTC. The full variable domain, its missing parts supplied by reference TRBV27 and TRBJ2-6, is EAQVTQNPRYLITVTGKKLTVTCSQNMNHEYMSWYRQDPGLGLRQIYYSMNVEVTDKGDVPEGYKVSRKEKRNFPLILESPSPNQTSLYFCASTVSSGANVLTFGAGSRLTVL.

V gene TRBV6-1 combines with J gene TRBJ2-7, with no clear D. V was pared by 1 base and J by 1 base, with 8 bases between. CDR1 is MNHNS and CDR2 is SASEGT in the germline V gene. CDR3 length equals 14 residues. This CDR3 is CASSEEVRSYEQYF. CDR3 in DNA: TGTGCCAGCAGTGAAGAGGTCAGGTCCTACGAGCAGTACTTC.

The rearrangement joins TRBV10-3 to TRBJ2-1; 7 bases are shared with TRBD1. The germline V gene has CDR1 ENHRY and CDR2 SYGVKD. This CDR3 spans 14 amino acids. Trimming removed 7 bases from V and 4 bases from J; junction bases left unmatched: 7. This chain's CDR3 is CAIKDRTEYNEQFF. The CDR3 bases are TGTGCCATCAAGGACAGGACCGAATACAATGAGCAGTTCTTC.

This clone was found many times. This chain connects TRBV5-4 to TRBJ2-5, with 11 bases identical to TRBD1. Germline V gene lookup returns CDR1 SGHNT and CDR2 YYREEE (reference sequence). V lost 2 bases to trimming and J lost 3 bases; unmatched junction nucleotides: 9. There are 17 residues in the CDR3. The CDR3 DNA sequence: TGTGCCAGCAGCTTAGGGGCCGGACAGGGGGCTGAAGAGACCCAGTACTTC. Encoded protein: CASSLGAGQGAEETQYF.

This clone was counted once. V is TRBV27 and J is TRBJ2-5, with 8 bases aligning to TRBD1. The ends lost 5 bases at V and 5 bases at J; junction bases unmatched: 10. In germline, CDR1 is MNHEY, CDR2 SMNVEV (reference sequence). The CDR3 runs 15 residues. The CDR3 reads CASSRGAGGAETQYF. In DNA, the CDR3 is TGTGCCAGCAGTAGGGGCGCAGGGGGCGCTGAGACCCAGTACTTC.

The genes are TRBV4-2 and TRBJ2-2; D gene unclear. V gave up 1 base and J gave up 1 base, with 7 bases separating them. This CDR3 spans 15 amino acids. Germline CDR1 is LGHNA and CDR2 is YNFKEQ. CDR3 residues: CASSQVYENTGELFF. CDR3 sequence (DNA): TGTGCCAGCAGCCAAGTCTATGAGAACACCGGGGAGCTGTTTTTT.

The V gene is TRBV7-3, the J gene TRBJ2-7, with TRBD1 matching 9 bases. The V segment lost 4 bases and the J segment 2 bases; nucleotides outside the gene matches: 6. The CDR3 has 15 residues. From germline, CDR1 is SGHTA and CDR2 FQGTGA. The CDR3 DNA follows: TGTGCCAGCAGCTCCGGGACAGGGACGACCTACGAGCAGTACTTC. Translation gives CASSSGTGTTYEQYF.

This clone came up once. The rearrangement uses TRBV21-1 and TRBJ2-6; the table assigns TRBD1, which was not confirmed against the DNA. TRBV21-1 is termed a pseudogene. The CDR3 extends over 13 amino acids. Written as DNA, the CDR3 is TGTGCCAGCAGCAACAGGGGATGCAACGTCCTGACTTTC. Its protein product is CASSNRGCNVLTF.

The V and J genes are TRBV7-9 and TRBJ1-1; 10 positions agree with TRBD1. The CDR3 is made up of 15 amino acids. Germline assignment: CDR1 SEHNR and CDR2 FQNEAQ (reference sequence). V shed 5 bases, J shed 3 bases, and the junction held 6 bases outside the gene matches. The CDR3, as DNA: TGTGCCAGCAGCGAGGGACAGGGGCCCTACACTGAAGCTTTCTTT. It is translated as CASSEGQGPYTEAFF.

The chain recombines TRBV7-8 with TRBJ2-5, with D maybe TRBD2 (5 bases). V lost 5 bases to trimming and J lost 2 bases, with 12 bases between them. CDR1 SGHVS and CDR2 FQNEAQ come from the germline V gene. This CDR3 contains 14 residues. CDR3 amino acids: CASSRDRGQETQYF. CDR3 coding DNA: TGTGCCAGCAGCCGAGACCGGGGTCAAGAGACCCAGTACTTC.

Only a few counts were recorded for this clone. The V gene is TRBV27, the J gene TRBJ1-2; 10 bases map to TRBD1. CDR3 size: 15 residues. The germline V gene has CDR1 MNHEY and CDR2 SMNVEV (reference sequence). The trim removed 6 bases at V and 3 bases at J, leaving 7 bases unmatched. This CDR3 reads CASRSRTGGDYGYTF. The CDR3 region has the DNA TGTGCCAGCAGATCAAGGACAGGGGGTGACTATGGCTACACCTTC.

This chain joins TRBV7-6 and TRBJ2-1; 8 bases match TRBD1. The CDR3 is made up of 15 amino acids. The V and J ends lost 3 bases and 2 bases, in that order; junction bases with no gene match: 3. Germline V gives CDR1 SGHVS, CDR2 FNYEAQ. This CDR3 reads CASSFAGGAYNEQFF. CDR3 in DNA: TGTGCCAGCAGCTTTGCAGGGGGCGCCTACAATGAGCAGTTCTTC.

The chain employs TRBV7-8 and TRBJ1-6, with 7 positions matching TRBD1. Trimming removed 5 bases from V and 2 bases from J; junction bases left unmatched: 3. This CDR3 has 15 amino acids. Germline loops: CDR1 SGHVS, CDR2 FQNEAQ. In DNA, the CDR3 is TGTGCCAGCAGCGCAACAGGGGCCTATAATTCACCCCTCCACTTT. Translating it yields CASSATGAYNSPLHF. The full variable domain, rest sourced from reference TRBV7-8 and TRBJ1-6, is GAGVSQSPRYKVAKRGQDVALRCDPISGHVSLFWYQQALGQGPEFLTYFQNEAQLDKSGLPSDRFFAERPEGSVSTLKIQRTQQEDSAVYLCASSATGAYNSPLHFGNGTRLTVT.

This chain links TRBV4-1 with TRBJ2-7; no clear D. The CDR3 sequence is 13 residues long. Trimming pared 4 bases from V and 5 bases from J, leaving 12 bases between. CDR1 and CDR2 from the germline V gene are MGHRA and YSYEKL. Here the CDR3 reads CASSPQVRDEQYF. The CDR3 DNA is TGCGCCAGCAGCCCGCAAGTTCGAGACGAGCAGTACTTC.

The V gene is TRBV6-5, the J gene TRBJ2-1, with 12 positions matching TRBD2. The CDR3 length is 16 residues. Germline V gene lookup returns CDR1 MNHEY and CDR2 SVGAGI. J lost 9 bases, V lost 0 bases, and 6 bases had no gene match. The CDR3 region is CASSYSPSGGDREQFF. In DNA form, the CDR3 reads TGTGCCAGCAGTTACTCGCCTAGCGGGGGGGACCGTGAGCAGTTCTTC.

Concerning this clone: The sample holds other DNA sequences that translate to the same CDR3. The chain uses TRBV6-1 and TRBJ1-3, with unresolved D. Germline CDR1 is MNHNS and CDR2 is SASEGT. The V and J ends lost 0 bases and 2 bases respectively, with 8 bases between them. This CDR3 comprises 15 residues. The CDR3 loop is CASSEALPAGNTIYF. The CDR3 bases are TGTGCCAGCAGTGAAGCGCTTCCGGCTGGAAACACCATATATTTT.

This chain links TRBV21-1 with TRBJ2-7; the DNA was not compared with TRBD1, the D call given in the table. TRBV21-1 is recorded as a pseudogene. The CDR3 consists of 18 residues. CDR3 residues: CASSQTHAGLRAVVEQYF. The CDR3 region has the DNA TGTGCCAGCAGCCAAACCCATGCAGGGCTACGCGCCGTCGTCGAGCAGTACTTC.

The count of this clone is one. The chain uses TRBV2 and TRBJ2-2; the match to TRBD1 covers 8 bases. Unmatched junction bases numbered 5, after V lost 4 bases and J lost 7 bases. The CDR3 loop spans 14 amino acids. The V gene's germline CDR1 is SNHLY and CDR2 FYNNEI. Here the CDR3 DNA reads TGTGCCAGCAGTGTAACAGGGGGAAGCGGGGAGCTGTTTTTT. This codes for CASSVTGGSGELFF.

The V gene is TRBV7-8, the J gene TRBJ1-1; no clear D. CDR1 SGHVS and CDR2 FQNEAQ come from the germline V gene. Trimming shortened V by 5 bases and J by 0 bases, and 4 bases separated the two germline ends. The CDR3 has 12 amino acids. CDR3 nucleotides: TGTGCCAGCAGCCCGGTGAACACTGAAGCTTTCTTT. Translating gives CASSPVNTEAFF.

V is TRBV19 and J is TRBJ1-5; TRBD1 aligns across 10 bases. Germline values: CDR1 LNHDA, CDR2 SQIVND (reference sequence). The CDR3 is made up of 16 amino acids. V lost 7 bases to trimming and J lost 5 bases; unmatched junction nucleotides: 11. In nucleotides, the CDR3 is TGTGCCAGTACCGGGGCCGGGACAGGGGTCCATCAGCCCCAGCATTTT. As protein: CASTGAGTGVHQPQHF.